This T cell receptor beta chain was documented in a study of cytomegalovirus exposure and HLA in healthy donors. Details on this clone: What it recognizes is unknown.

Study-wide results and caveats: V- and J-gene trimming of TCR beta was linked (in a later analysis) to a missense DCLRE1C variant.

CDR1 and CDR2 (germline): MNHEY, SVGAGI. The CDR3 extends over 15 amino acids. The V and J ends lost 6 bases and 2 bases, in that order; junction bases with no gene match: 8. Primers: 60 Vbeta forward and 13 Jbeta reverse. Here immunoSEQ multiplex PCR was the method, and the copy in TCRdb shows in-frame clones only, minus some. This sample has about 180,000 clones; about three quarters occur once, and the top ten carry roughly 3%. The origin of this receptor is a woman aged 45-59 years in good health and CMV-seropositive. V is TRBV6-5 and J is TRBJ2-7; 9 bases are a match to TRBD1. Sequenced: PBMCs. CDR3 DNA: TGTGCCAGCAGCCGATGGACAGGGGTGACCTACGAGCAGTACTTC. The encoded protein is CASSRWTGVTYEQYF.